The sequence of this T cell receptor (beta chain) was determined in a study of cytomegalovirus exposure and HLA in healthy donors. Both 60 Vbeta primers and 13 Jbeta primers went into the PCR. Generated by immunoSEQ multiplex PCR, the TCRdb table keeps only in-frame clones and is missing some. Here the sample spans 95,000 to 100,000 clones, 60% to 80% being singletons. Per germline, CDR1 SEHNR and CDR2 FQNEAQ (reference sequence). CDR3 length equals 14 residues. Donors had nominal health at sampling but likely had unrecorded immune exposures. Sequencing was performed on PBMCs. The chain combines TRBV7-9 with TRBJ2-3, with D tentatively TRBD2 (8 bases). The sequence came from a female donor in good health and CMV-seronegative. The CDR3, as DNA: TGTGCTACAGGGGCGGGGGGCAGCACAGATACGCAGTATTTT. This translates into CATGAGGSTDTQYF.